This is a list of T cell receptor beta chains from one sample in a study of Graves' ophthalmopathy and Graves' hyperthyroidism. One entry per CDR3 protein, called by TCRdb with MiXCR from the multiplex PCR reads. Counted here are hundreds of thousands of distinct CDR3 sequences, 20% to 25% occurring once; the ten biggest clones make up more than 2.5%. Input material: peripheral blood. These receptors were collected from a woman between 18 and 29 years old with stable Graves' hyperthyroidism. Each CDR3 is given with its conserved first and last residue. The order of the fields is CDR3 DNA, CDR3 protein, V gene, D gene, clone size, J gene. D genes are given only for firm matches. Not every row has a clone size; where given, it reads once, few, many or a size class.

CDR3nt: TGTGCCATCGGCGACAGGGGTCACGACTATGGCTACACCTTC
CDR3aa: CAIGDRGHDYGYTF
v_gene: TRBV10-3
d_gene: TRBD1
abundance: many
j_gene: TRBJ1-2

CDR3nt: TGTGCCAGCAGCTTAAAGTTTGCGTACCAAGAGACCCAGTACTTC
CDR3aa: CASSLKFAYQETQYF
v_gene: TRBV7-8
d_gene: NA
abundance: few
j_gene: TRBJ2-5

CDR3nt: TGTGCCAGCAGCTTAACGGGACAATTCCCCTACGAGCAGTACTTC
CDR3aa: CASSLTGQFPYEQYF
v_gene: TRBV7-9
d_gene: NA
abundance: NA
j_gene: TRBJ2-7

CDR3nt: TGCGCCAGCAGCGCAGGATGGGACAGTGGGGGGACTGAAGCTTTCTTT
CDR3aa: CASSAGWDSGGTEAFF
v_gene: TRBV5-1
d_gene: TRBD1
abundance: many
j_gene: TRBJ1-1

CDR3nt: TGTGCCAGCTCACTCGTCCCGGGACAGGGAACGAACACTGAAGCTTTCTTT
CDR3aa: CASSLVPGQGTNTEAFF
v_gene: TRBV18
d_gene: TRBD1
abundance: many
j_gene: TRBJ1-1

CDR3nt: TGTGCCAGCAGTTTGAAGGGTCACGACATTCAGTACTTC
CDR3aa: CASSLKGHDIQYF
v_gene: TRBV12-3/TRBV12-4
d_gene: NA
abundance: NA
j_gene: TRBJ2-4

CDR3nt: TGTGCCAGCAATCAACAGGGGTCTAACTATGGCTACACCTTC
CDR3aa: CASNQQGSNYGYTF
v_gene: TRBV2
d_gene: TRBD1
abundance: many
j_gene: TRBJ1-2

CDR3nt: TGCGCCAGCAGCCTTCTCGGAGACCCCCTGGGCACTGAAGCTTTCTTT
CDR3aa: CASSLLGDPLGTEAFF
v_gene: TRBV4-1
d_gene: NA
abundance: many
j_gene: TRBJ1-1

CDR3nt: TGTGCCAGCACCCCCTTGCCTGGGAACACTGAAGCTTTCTTT
CDR3aa: CASTPLPGNTEAFF
v_gene: TRBV6-2/TRBV6-3
d_gene: NA
abundance: NA
j_gene: TRBJ1-1

CDR3nt: TGTGCCAGCAGTAAAAACCGGGCAGCGGGTATCGGGGAGCTGTTTTTT
CDR3aa: CASSKNRAAGIGELFF
v_gene: TRBV2
d_gene: NA
abundance: few
j_gene: TRBJ2-2

CDR3nt: TGCGCCAGCAGCTTGGGGGGACAGGGACAAAGCTACACCTTC
CDR3aa: CASSLGGQGQSYTF
v_gene: TRBV5-1
d_gene: TRBD1
abundance: NA
j_gene: TRBJ1-2

CDR3nt: TGTGCCAGCAGCCCGGACTCGAACTACGAGCAGTACTTC
CDR3aa: CASSPDSNYEQYF
v_gene: TRBV7-3
d_gene: NA
abundance: many
j_gene: TRBJ2-7

CDR3nt: TGCGCCAGCAGCTTAGGGGGTGTGAGGGCCAACGTCCTGACTTTC
CDR3aa: CASSLGGVRANVLTF
v_gene: TRBV5-1
d_gene: NA
abundance: many
j_gene: TRBJ2-6

CDR3nt: TGTGCCACCAGTGATTTGCTCCAAATAGAATTACCCGAACAGGGGTGGGAAGGCTACACCTTC
CDR3aa: CATSDLLQIELPEQGWEGYTF
v_gene: TRBV24-1
d_gene: TRBD1
abundance: many
j_gene: TRBJ1-2

CDR3nt: TGTGCCAGCAGCTTGCGGTACCTGGGACAGGCCTACGAGCAGTACTTC
CDR3aa: CASSLRYLGQAYEQYF
v_gene: TRBV7-2
d_gene: TRBD1
abundance: many
j_gene: TRBJ2-7

CDR3nt: TGTGCCATCAGTGAGTCCCCCGACAGGGGTGGAACTGAAGCTTTCTTT
CDR3aa: CAISESPDRGGTEAFF
v_gene: TRBV2
d_gene: TRBD1
abundance: NA
j_gene: TRBJ1-1

CDR3nt: TGTGCCAGCAGTTTAAGGGGCTATATTAGCGGGAGGCTCTCCTACGAGCAGTACTTC
CDR3aa: CASSLRGYISGRLSYEQYF
v_gene: TRBV27
d_gene: TRBD2
abundance: many
j_gene: TRBJ2-7